This T cell receptor (beta chain) stems from a study of CD8 T cell repertoires and HIV-1 epitope variants. About the research overall: Each of Twenty-five Gag and Nef epitope peptides stimulated a separate culture. Epitopes were three Gag families plus Nef HW9 and YT9. An uncultured baseline aliquot held 1M T cells.

Trimming stripped 2 bases from V and 11 bases from J, with 13 bases between. CDR3 length equals 13 residues. CDR1 and CDR2 from the germline V gene are MDHEN and SYDVKM. On the immunoSEQ platform, TCR beta CDR3s were sequenced at survey depth. Generated by immunoSEQ multiplex PCR, the TCRdb table keeps only in-frame clones and is missing some. The data show about 4,900 clones, with more than 60% seen just once and around 40% held by the top ten. This clone was counted a few times. As yet, its antigen is unknown. The genes are TRBV28 and TRBJ1-5, with D hard to call. This TCR derives from a male donor with HIV. Input material: cultured CD8+ T cells derived from PBMCs. The CDR3 spells CASSLVDLRAQHF. CDR3 in DNA: TGTGCCAGCAGTTTAGTGGATCTTAGGGCCCAGCATTTT.